The 20 T cell receptor beta chains below were found in one sample sequenced in a study of blood T cell repertoires in COVID-19. Sequencing used immunoSEQ multiplex PCR; TCRdb keeps in-frame clones, though not all of them. The sample has approximately 80,000 clones; around 78% are singletons. Sequencing was performed on peripheral blood. The receptors stem from a human donor in a cohort sampled during active COVID-19.

V and J are TRBV14 and TRBJ1-1; D is unclear. Looked up from germline, CDR1 is SGHDN and CDR2 is FVKESK. Trimming pared 4 bases from V and 1 base from J, leaving 7 bases between. CDR3 length equals 13 residues. CDR3 sequence (DNA): TGTGCCAGCAGCCGGCGGGCGAACACTGAAGCTTTCTTT. It translates to CASSRRANTEAFF.

The V gene is TRBV4-3, the J gene TRBJ2-1; TRBD2 agrees at 13 bases. The junction had 3 bases not matched to a gene; V was cut back by 3 bases and J by 4 bases. This CDR3 has 16 amino acids. Germline CDR1 LGHNA, CDR2 YSLEER. CDR3 region: CASSQELAGGYNEQFF. As DNA, the CDR3 is TGCGCCAGCAGCCAGGAACTAGCGGGAGGGTACAATGAGCAGTTCTTC.

The chain links TRBV7-3 to TRBJ2-7, with 9 bases lining up with TRBD1. The CDR3 contains 13 residues. The V and J ends lost 5 bases and 4 bases, in that order; junction bases with no gene match: 3. CDR1 is SGHTA and CDR2 is FQGTGA in the germline V gene. CDR3 bases: TGTGCCAGCAGCCATGGACAGGGGTACGAGCAGTACTTC. It is translated as CASSHGQGYEQYF.

V usage is TRBV6-4 and J usage is TRBJ2-3; 10 bases fit TRBD2. This CDR3 region has 15 residues. Germline CDR1 MRHNA, CDR2 SNTAGT. The V segment lost 0 bases and the J segment 6 bases; nucleotides outside the gene matches: 3. CDR3 sequence: CASSDSAGGPDTQYF. The CDR3 DNA follows: TGTGCCAGCAGTGACTCAGCGGGGGGGCCGGATACGCAGTATTTT.

This chain connects TRBV11-2 to TRBJ2-7, with D unresolved. The CDR3 loop spans 13 amino acids. Germline CDR1 is SGHAT and CDR2 is FQNNGV. V was clipped by 2 bases and J by 1 base, with 6 bases between them. The CDR3 loop is CASSLMRSYEQYV. Here the CDR3 DNA reads TGTGCCAGCAGCTTAATGAGGTCCTACGAGCAGTACGTC.

This chain connects TRBV19 to TRBJ2-7; 9 bases agree with TRBD1. Germline loops: CDR1 LNHDA, CDR2 SQIVND (reference sequence). After removal of 5 bases from V and 2 bases from J, the junction contained 7 bases not matched to a gene. This CDR3 has 15 residues. CDR3 sequence (DNA): TGTGCCAGTAGTCAACCCGGGACAGGGACCTACGAGCAGTACTTC. Protein: CASSQPGTGTYEQYF.

V gene TRBV5-1 combines with J gene TRBJ1-4; 10 bases agree with TRBD1. CDR1 and CDR2 (germline): SGHRS, YFSETQ. The CDR3 consists of 16 residues. With 0 bases clipped from V and 7 bases from J, the junction kept 6 bases outside the gene matches. In DNA form, the CDR3 reads TGCGCCAGCAGCTTGGGGGGACAGGGGCCCGGTGAAAAACTGTTTTTT. Its translation: CASSLGGQGPGEKLFF. Looking up the rest from reference TRBV5-1 and TRBJ1-4 gives the full variable domain: KAGVTQTPRYLIKTRGQQVTLSCSPISGHRSVSWYQQTPGQGLQFLFEYFSETQRNKGNFPGRFSGRQFSNSRSEMNVSTLELGDSALYLCASSLGGQGPGEKLFFGSGTQLSVL.

This chain uses TRBV24-1 with TRBJ2-1; weak D call: TRBD2 (6 bases). Germline-derived CDR1 and CDR2 are KGHDR and SFDVKD. The CDR3 covers 17 residues. V was pared by 6 bases and J by 3 bases, with 20 bases between. The CDR3 DNA follows: TGTGCCACCAGTAACGGAGGCGGGGAGAAAAACTACAATGAGCAGTTCTTC. It yields the protein CATSNGGGEKNYNEQFF.

This clone was picked up a small number of times. The rearrangement links TRBV6-5 to TRBJ2-3; possibly TRBD2 for D (6 bases). The ends were cut back, 7 bases at V and 7 bases at J, with 21 bases in the middle. Germline loops: CDR1 MNHEY, CDR2 SVGAGI. The CDR3 runs to 15 residues. CDR3 region: CASTASGGVGNTQYF. CDR3 nucleotides: TGTGCCAGCACCGCCTCTGGCGGGGTAGGAAATACGCAGTATTTT.

The chain uses TRBV6-2 or TRBV6-3 and TRBJ2-7, with TRBD1 matching over 7 bases. Looked up from germline, CDR1 is MNHEY and CDR2 is SVGEGT. V shed 6 bases, J shed 3 bases, and the junction held 11 bases outside the gene matches. The CDR3 totals 15 residues. This CDR3 reads CASSPTGAPLYEQYV. The CDR3 DNA follows: TGTGCCAGCAGCCCCACAGGGGCGCCCCTCTACGAGCAGTACGTC.

J is TRBJ2-7 and V is TRBV11-3; 10 nucleotides align to TRBD2. Germline CDR1 SGHNT, CDR2 YENEEA. Germline trimming cut 3 bases from V and 1 base from J; bases unmatched to any gene: 3. This CDR3 region has 15 residues. The CDR3 spells CASSLRTSGSYEQYV. In DNA form, the CDR3 reads TGTGCCAGCAGCTTGCGGACTAGCGGTTCCTACGAGCAGTACGTC.

This clone was seen a few times. The rearrangement uses TRBV24-1 and TRBJ1-5; maybe TRBD1 (6 bases). Per germline, CDR1 KGHDR and CDR2 SFDVKD. The CDR3 sequence is 14 residues long. The V end lost 3 bases, the J end lost 6 bases, and 11 bases lay between the germline ends. This CDR3 reads CATSDAGVSQPQHF. The CDR3 bases are TGTGCCACCAGTGATGCAGGGGTCAGTCAGCCCCAGCATTTT.

CDR3 sequence (DNA): TGTGCCAGCAGTCCCAAGCCCGCCCCTAGGAACTACGAGCAGTACGTC. Translating it yields CASSPKPAPRNYEQYV. The chain combines TRBV28 with TRBJ2-7; D unresolved. Germline CDR1 is MDHEN and CDR2 is SYDVKM. V gave up 5 bases and J gave up 3 bases, with 20 bases separating them. The length of the CDR3 is 16 residues.

This clone was counted ten times or more. The CDR3 region has the DNA TGCGCCAGCAGTGCATTAGCGGCCGGACATGGCTACACCTTC. It translates to CASSALAAGHGYTF. V is TRBV10-2 and J is TRBJ1-2; D not certain. The CDR3 runs to 14 residues. V lost 4 bases and J lost 6, with 15 bases in between. Germline V gives CDR1 WSHSY, CDR2 SAAADI.

CDR3 in DNA: TGCAGTGCTAATGTAAATGAAAAACTGTTTTTT. This sequence encodes CSANVNEKLFF. The V gene is TRBV20-1, the J gene TRBJ1-4; D remains unclear. V was clipped by 4 bases and J by 5 bases, with 5 bases between them. Germline V CDR1 and CDR2: DFQATT, SNEGSKA (reference sequence). The CDR3 is made up of 11 amino acids.

This clone has more than one count but fewer than ten. The V gene is TRBV13, the J gene TRBJ2-1; tentative D call: TRBD2 (6 bases). The CDR3 has 14 amino acids. CDR1 is PRHDT, CDR2 FYEKMQ, per germline (reference sequence). V lost 1 base to trimming and J lost 8 bases, with 12 bases between them. DNA of the CDR3: TGTGCCAGCAGCTTAGAGCTAGCGTGGGATGAGCAGTTCTTC. Its translation: CASSLELAWDEQFF.

The V and J genes are TRBV3-1 (or the pseudogene TRBV3-2) and TRBJ2-1; 7 bases are shared with TRBD1. The junction had 17 bases not matched to a gene; V was cut back by 0 bases and J by 0 bases. CDR1 and CDR2 (germline): LGHDT, YNNKEL (reference sequence). This CDR3 is 21 amino acids long. This chain's CDR3 is CASSQDPSWSEDRSSYNEQFF. The CDR3 DNA reads TGTGCCAGCAGCCAAGATCCCTCCTGGTCGGAGGACAGGAGCTCCTACAATGAGCAGTTCTTC.

The gene calls are TRBV7-2 and TRBJ2-2; D may be TRBD1 (6 bases). CDR3 length equals 15 residues. Per germline, CDR1 SGHTA and CDR2 FQGNSA. V lost 4 bases, J lost 3 bases, and 12 bases lay in between. The CDR3 DNA sequence: TGTGCCAGCAGCTCCGATGCAGGGGACACCGGGGAGCTGTTTTTT. The encoded protein is CASSSDAGDTGELFF.

J is TRBJ1-2 and V is TRBV5-4, with no clear D. V was cut by 0 bases and J by 6 bases, with 9 bases left in between. This CDR3 comprises 13 residues. Germline CDR1 reads SGHNT; CDR2 reads YYREEE (reference sequence). The CDR3 loop is CASSLATGDGYTF. In nucleotides, the CDR3 is TGTGCCAGCAGCTTGGCCACCGGGGATGGCTACACCTTC.

This clone showed up just a few times. The rearrangement uses TRBV18 and TRBJ1-6; D unclear. V lost 4 bases to trimming and J lost 8 bases, with 12 bases between them. This CDR3 has 14 residues. Germline V lookup: CDR1 KGHSH, CDR2 LQKENI. DNA of the CDR3: TGTGCCAGCTCACGGGCCGAGATAGATTCACCCCTCCACTTT. This sequence encodes CASSRAEIDSPLHF.